These 15 T cell receptor beta chains were sequenced from one sample in a study of CD8 T cells in Susac syndrome. An input of roughly 0.5 to 1 ug of RNA was subjected to reverse transcription using random hexamers. TCRdb redid the calling of the immunoSEQ multiplex PCR reads with MiXCR, one entry per CDR3 protein. The sample includes 95,000 to 150,000 distinct CDR3 sequences, around 94% of them seen just once. The sequenced sample consisted of CD8+ T cells from PBMCs. The receptors were sampled from a human donor with Susac syndrome.

V and J are TRBV20-1 and TRBJ2-3; no clear D. The CDR3 extends over 15 amino acids. Between the trimmed V and J ends, which lost 4 bases and 2 bases, there was a span of 16 bases. CDR1 and CDR2 (germline): DFQATT, SNEGSKA (reference sequence). The CDR3 here is CSATLEPVNTDTQYF. In nucleotides, the CDR3 is TGCAGTGCTACTCTTGAACCCGTCAACACAGATACGCAGTATTTT.

This clonotype was seen only once. The rearrangement links TRBV9 to TRBJ2-2; 7 positions match TRBD2. V lost 0 bases and J lost 5; bases outside the gene matches: 7. The germline V gene encodes CDR1 SGDLS and CDR2 YYNGEE. CDR3 length equals 16 residues. The CDR3 coding sequence is TGTGCCAGCAGCGTAGAACTGGGAGGGAAGACCGGGGAGCTGTTTTTT. Protein product: CASSVELGGKTGELFF. Supplemented by reference TRBV9 and TRBJ2-2, the full variable domain reads DSGVTQTPKHLITATGQRVTLRCSPRSGDLSVYWYQQSLDQGLQFLIQYYNGEERAKGNILERFSAQQFPDLHSELNLSSLELGDSALYFCASSVELGGKTGELFFGEGSRLTVL.

The rearrangement joins TRBV13 to TRBJ2-2; D unclear. The germline V gene has CDR1 PRHDT and CDR2 FYEKMQ (reference sequence). V was cut by 5 bases and J by 5 bases, with 9 bases left in between. The CDR3 is 13 amino acids. The DNA for the CDR3 is TGTGCCAGCAGCCCGTGGAGAACCGGGGAGCTGTTTTTT. Its protein product is CASSPWRTGELFF.

The chain couples TRBV19 to TRBJ2-1, with D hard to call. Trimming took off 8 bases at V and 7 bases at J, with 6 bases between the two ends. This CDR3 spans 10 amino acids. Germline lookup yields CDR1 LNHDA and CDR2 SQIVND (reference sequence). CDR3 in amino acids: CASEDNEQFF. The DNA for the CDR3 is TGTGCCAGTGAAGATAATGAGCAGTTCTTC.

The V call is TRBV9, the J call TRBJ1-1; D uncertain. The CDR3 length is 18 residues. The V gene's germline CDR1 is SGDLS and CDR2 YYNGEE. V was pared by 0 bases and J by 2 bases, with 20 bases between. The CDR3 region has the DNA TGTGCCAGCAGCGTAGATCAAATAGAGACACATGCCAACACTGAAGCTTTCTTT. Translation gives CASSVDQIETHANTEAFF.

This chain uses TRBV27 with TRBJ2-7; D is unclear. V shed 3 bases and J shed 3 bases, with 15 bases lying between them. In germline, CDR1 is MNHEY, CDR2 SMNVEV (reference sequence). This CDR3 has 15 amino acids. The CDR3 DNA reads TGTGCCAGCAGTTTGATAGGTGGAACAATCTACGAGCAGTACTTC. Residues: CASSLIGGTIYEQYF.

The J gene is TRBJ2-7, the V gene TRBV20-1, with D perhaps TRBD1 or TRBD2 (5 bases each). This CDR3 contains 16 residues. The germline gives CDR1 DFQATT, CDR2 SNEGSKA (reference sequence). V dropped 2 bases and J dropped 3 bases, with 20 bases sitting between them. The chain's CDR3 is CSARNLRDGRFYEQYF. The CDR3, as DNA: TGCAGTGCTAGAAACCTCAGGGACGGACGATTCTACGAGCAGTACTTC.

The chain links TRBV7-9 to TRBJ2-7; D tentatively reads TRBD1 or TRBD2 (6 bases each). This CDR3 is built from 14 residues. The germline gives CDR1 SEHNR, CDR2 FQNEAQ (reference sequence). The germline V and J ends were trimmed by 1 base and 4 bases, with 11 bases remaining between them. DNA for the CDR3: TGTGCCAGCAGCTTAGAGGGGGGAATTTACGAGCAGTACTTC. The encoded protein is CASSLEGGIYEQYF.

This sequence joins TRBV11-2 and TRBJ2-1, with D uncertain. This CDR3 has 15 amino acids. V was cut by 1 base and J by 6 bases, with 13 bases left in between. Germline loops: CDR1 SGHAT, CDR2 FQNNGV. CDR3 DNA: TGTGCCAGCAGCTTAGTAGGTGGGGTGTCCAATGAGCAGTTCTTC. It encodes CASSLVGGVSNEQFF. Full variable domain (remainder filled in from reference TRBV11-2 and TRBJ2-1): EAGVAQSPRYKIIEKRQSVAFWCNPISGHATLYWYQQILGQGPKLLIQFQNNGVVDDSQLPKDRFSAERLKGVDSTLKIQPAKLEDSAVYLCASSLVGGVSNEQFFGPGTRLTVL.

The chain is built from TRBV29-1 and TRBJ2-1; 9 positions agree with TRBD1. Germline V gene lookup returns CDR1 SQVTM and CDR2 ANQGSEA. The V and J ends lost 4 bases and 3 bases, in that order; junction bases with no gene match: 10. The CDR3 is made up of 16 amino acids. For the CDR3, the DNA is TGCAGCGTTGTGTTTGGGACAGGGCAATTCTACAATGAGCAGTTCTTC. This translates into CSVVFGTGQFYNEQFF.

CDR3 sequence reads: CASSYPSTDTQYF. Here the CDR3 DNA reads TGTGCCAGCAGTTATCCCTCCACAGATACGCAGTATTTT. The chain is built from TRBV6-6 and TRBJ2-3, with no clear D. Trimming cost V 3 bases and J 2 bases, with 6 bases left between them. The CDR3 sequence is 13 residues long. Germline V gene sequence: CDR1 MNHNY, CDR2 SVGAGI (reference sequence).

This sequence joins TRBV3-1 and TRBJ1-2; a possible D gene is TRBD1 (5 bases). CDR3 length equals 16 residues. The germline gives CDR1 LGHDT, CDR2 YNNKEL (reference sequence). The V end lost 4 bases, the J end lost 1 base, and 16 bases lay between the germline ends. DNA of the CDR3: TGTGCCAGCAGCCTACGGGAGGCAGGGAGTAACTATGGCTACACCTTC. The encoded protein is CASSLREAGSNYGYTF.

The chain has TRBV6-1 and TRBJ1-5; TRBD1 matches 7 bases. J gave up 5 bases and V 0 bases, and 4 bases lay outside the gene matches. Germline CDR1 is MNHNS and CDR2 is SASEGT. This CDR3 spans 15 amino acids. CDR3 protein: CASSEASGGHQPQHF. In nucleotides, the CDR3 is TGTGCCAGCAGTGAAGCATCAGGGGGTCATCAGCCCCAGCATTTT.

This clonotype turned up a few times. This rearrangement joins TRBV29-1 to TRBJ2-7; TRBD1 or TRBD2 may be the D gene (7 bases each). V gave up 5 bases and J gave up 3 bases, with 14 bases separating them. The CDR3 is 13 residues long. Germline values: CDR1 SQVTM, CDR2 ANQGSEA. The CDR3 sequence: CSVLTGEGYEQYF. Written as DNA, the CDR3 is TGCAGCGTTTTAACAGGGGAGGGCTACGAGCAGTACTTC.

The rearrangement joins TRBV5-1 to TRBJ2-3; unclear D gene. The V gene lost 1 base and the J gene lost 3 bases, with 9 bases spanning the gap. CDR1 is SGHRS and CDR2 is YFSETQ in the germline V gene. This CDR3 comprises 14 residues. As DNA, the CDR3 is TGCGCCAGCAGCTTGTGGAAGAAGACAGATACGCAGTATTTT. Amino acids: CASSLWKKTDTQYF.